This T cell receptor beta chain was profiled in a study of blood T cell repertoires in COVID-19. Study overall: T cells, B-cell-depleted T cells, or PBMCs provided the cDNA or gDNA that served as material.

Only in-frame clones appear in the TCRdb table, and some are missing; sequencing was by immunoSEQ multiplex PCR. The sample shows about 59,000 clones, less than 80% of them seen only once. Germline CDR1 and CDR2: SGHNT and YYREEE (reference sequence). The CDR3 runs to 15 residues. Trimming removed 2 bases at V and 0 bases at J, with 8 bases between. V is TRBV5-4 and J is TRBJ2-2; tentatively, D is TRBD1 (6 bases). Sample: peripheral blood. The receptor was isolated from a man in his fifties or sixties with acute or convalescent COVID-19. CDR3 coding DNA: TGTGCCAGCAGCTTCGGGACACCGAACACCGGGGAGCTGTTTTTT. The encoded protein is CASSFGTPNTGELFF.